This T cell receptor (beta chain) stems from a study of cytomegalovirus exposure and HLA in healthy donors. Primers: 60 Vbeta forward and 13 Jbeta reverse. Using immunoSEQ multiplex PCR, the repertoire was profiled, and TCRdb retains in-frame clones only, with some absent. Of approximately 120,000 clones in the sample, just under 75% were seen once. Germline lookup yields CDR1 SGHVS and CDR2 FQNEAQ. Trimming took 5 bases from V and 4 from J; bases not matched to a gene: 8. The CDR3 covers 16 residues. The chain carries TRBV7-8 and TRBJ2-1; 10 positions match TRBD1. The clonotype originates from a man aged 55 to 70 in good health and CMV-seropositive. The specimen sequenced was PBMCs. The CDR3 is CASSGTRDRGYNEQFF. Here the CDR3 DNA reads TGTGCCAGCAGCGGCACCCGGGACAGGGGTTACAATGAGCAGTTCTTC. Drawing the rest from reference TRBV7-8 and TRBJ2-1, the complete variable domain is GAGVSQSPRYKVAKRGQDVALRCDPISGHVSLFWYQQALGQGPEFLTYFQNEAQLDKSGLPSDRFFAERPEGSVSTLKIQRTQQEDSAVYLCASSGTRDRGYNEQFFGPGTRLTVL.